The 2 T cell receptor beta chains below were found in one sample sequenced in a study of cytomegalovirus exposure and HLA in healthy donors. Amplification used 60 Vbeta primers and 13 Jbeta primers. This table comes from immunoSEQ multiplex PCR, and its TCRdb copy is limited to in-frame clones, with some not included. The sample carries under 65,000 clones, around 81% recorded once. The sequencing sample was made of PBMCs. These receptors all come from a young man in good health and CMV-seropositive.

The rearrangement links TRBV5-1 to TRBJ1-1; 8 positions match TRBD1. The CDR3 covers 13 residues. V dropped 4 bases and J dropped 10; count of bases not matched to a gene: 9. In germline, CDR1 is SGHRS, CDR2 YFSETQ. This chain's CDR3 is CASSGGQGAGAFF. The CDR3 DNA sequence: TGCGCCAGCAGCGGGGGGCAGGGGGCTGGAGCTTTCTTT.

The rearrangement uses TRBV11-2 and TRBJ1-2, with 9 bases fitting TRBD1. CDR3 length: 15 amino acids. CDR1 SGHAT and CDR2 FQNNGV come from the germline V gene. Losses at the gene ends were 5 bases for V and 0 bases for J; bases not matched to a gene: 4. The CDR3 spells CASSTQGASNYGYTF. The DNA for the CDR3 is TGTGCCAGCAGCACACAGGGGGCTTCTAACTATGGCTACACCTTC.